A single sample is the source of the 10 T cell receptor beta chains below, sequenced in a study of shared clonotypes between healthy human individuals. Sequencing used immunoSEQ multiplex PCR; TCRdb keeps in-frame clones, though not all of them. The sample holds 650,000 to 750,000 clones; more than 70% are singletons and the top ten take around 1.8%. Sequenced sample: memory CD4+ T cells sorted from blood. Subset: CD45RA-negative fraction. Source of these receptors: a woman aged 30 to 39 in good health.

The V gene is TRBV5-1, the J gene TRBJ2-7; D might be TRBD1 or TRBD2, each matching 5 bases. The germline CDR1 and CDR2 sequences are SGHRS and YFSETQ. Trimming shortened V by 3 bases and J by 2 bases, and 12 bases separated the two germline ends. CDR3 length equals 14 residues. CDR3 loop: CASSSGMGAYEQYF. CDR3 nucleotides: TGCGCCAGCAGCTCGGGGATGGGGGCCTACGAGCAGTACTTC.

The chain links TRBV15 to TRBJ2-4; 7 nucleotides line up with TRBD1. CDR3 size: 15 residues. Losses at the gene ends were 1 base for V and 5 bases for J; bases not matched to a gene: 5. Germline V gene sequence: CDR1 LNHNV, CDR2 YYDKDF (reference sequence). CDR3 DNA: TGTGCCACCAGCAGAGTAGACAGGGACCAAAACATTCAGTACTTC. It is translated as CATSRVDRDQNIQYF.

Regarding this clone: Additional DNA sequences in this sample encode the identical CDR3. The chain has TRBV28 and TRBJ1-5; D might be TRBD1 (5 bases). CDR3 size: 12 residues. V lost 6 bases and J lost 9, with 12 bases in between. Germline V CDR1 and CDR2: MDHEN, SYDVKM. CDR3 nucleotide sequence: TGTGCCAGCAGCCGGGGCCCGGGGCCCCAGCATTTT. Protein: CASSRGPGPQHF.

This chain uses TRBV10-3 with TRBJ2-7; TRBD1 aligns across 9 bases. The CDR3 consists of 15 residues. Germline assignment: CDR1 ENHRY and CDR2 SYGVKD. The ends lost 7 bases at V and 5 bases at J; junction bases unmatched: 12. As DNA, the CDR3 is TGTGCCATCAAGAGCTCACAGGGGGCATCAGACGAGCAGTACTTC. Its translation: CAIKSSQGASDEQYF.

This sequence joins TRBV9 and TRBJ2-7, with D possibly matching TRBD1 (5 bases). The germline V gene encodes CDR1 SGDLS and CDR2 YYNGEE. V lost 4 bases and J lost 0, with 14 bases in between. CDR3 length equals 15 residues. The CDR3 is CASSSSTGFSYEQYF. The DNA of the CDR3 is TGTGCCAGCAGCTCTTCTACAGGTTTCTCCTACGAGCAGTACTTC.

This clone has more than one count but fewer than ten. The V call is TRBV5-1, the J call TRBJ2-7; 9 bases map to TRBD2. Trimming cost V 7 bases and J 6 bases; bases outside gene matches: 14. CDR1 is SGHRS and CDR2 is YFSETQ in the germline V gene. The CDR3 is made up of 15 amino acids. CDR3 sequence reads: CASGRASGDVSEQYF. DNA of the CDR3: TGCGCCAGCGGACGGGCTAGCGGGGACGTATCCGAGCAGTACTTC.

The genes are TRBV7-9 and TRBJ1-1; the D is unclear. The CDR3 runs 15 residues. V was pared by 5 bases and J by 1 base, with 14 bases between. Per the germline V gene, CDR1 is SEHNR and CDR2 is FQNEAQ (reference sequence). CDR3 protein: CASSPWTGGNTEAFF. For the CDR3, the DNA is TGTGCCAGCAGCCCGTGGACGGGAGGGAACACTGAAGCTTTCTTT.

The chain employs TRBV30 and TRBJ2-7, with 9 bases that match TRBD2. CDR1 is GTSNPN, CDR2 SVGIG, per germline (reference sequence). The CDR3 covers 14 residues. J gave up 8 bases and V 2 bases, and 10 bases lay outside the gene matches. This chain's CDR3 is CAWSPTSGWNQQYF. In DNA, the CDR3 is TGTGCCTGGAGTCCCACTAGCGGGTGGAACCAGCAGTACTTC.

The rearrangement uses TRBV10-3 and TRBJ2-7, with D unclear. Looked up from germline, CDR1 is ENHRY and CDR2 is SYGVKD. The CDR3 is 13 residues long. Trimming cost V 4 bases and J 5 bases, with 12 bases left between them. This CDR3 is CAISAPKDDEQYF. The CDR3 nucleotides are TGTGCCATCAGTGCGCCGAAGGACGACGAGCAGTACTTC.

The chain combines TRBV7-2 with TRBJ2-7, with TRBD2 matching over 8 bases. The germline V gene has CDR1 SGHTA and CDR2 FQGNSA. V lost 4 bases to trimming and J lost 4 bases; unmatched junction nucleotides: 12. This CDR3 region has 16 residues. CDR3 sequence reads: CASSSPGSGSLYEQYF. CDR3 nucleotides: TGTGCCAGCAGCTCGCCTGGGAGCGGGAGTTTGTACGAGCAGTACTTC.